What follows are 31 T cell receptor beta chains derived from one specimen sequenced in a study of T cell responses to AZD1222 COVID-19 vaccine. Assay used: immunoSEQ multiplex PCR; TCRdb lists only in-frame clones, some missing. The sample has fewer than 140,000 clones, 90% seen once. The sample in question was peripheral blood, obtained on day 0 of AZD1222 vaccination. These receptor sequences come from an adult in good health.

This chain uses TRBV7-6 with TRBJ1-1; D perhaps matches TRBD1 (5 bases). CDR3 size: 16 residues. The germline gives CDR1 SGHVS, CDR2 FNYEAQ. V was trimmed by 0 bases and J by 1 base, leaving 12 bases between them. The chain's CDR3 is CASSLAGGPANTEAFF. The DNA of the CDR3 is TGTGCCAGCAGCTTAGCCGGGGGTCCTGCGAACACTGAAGCTTTCTTT. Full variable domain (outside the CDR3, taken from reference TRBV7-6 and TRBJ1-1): GAGVSQSPRYKVTKRGQDVALRCDPISGHVSLYWYRQALGQGPEFLTYFNYEAQQDKSGLPNDRFSAERPEGSISTLTIQRTEQRDSAMYRCASSLAGGPANTEAFFGQGTRLTVV.

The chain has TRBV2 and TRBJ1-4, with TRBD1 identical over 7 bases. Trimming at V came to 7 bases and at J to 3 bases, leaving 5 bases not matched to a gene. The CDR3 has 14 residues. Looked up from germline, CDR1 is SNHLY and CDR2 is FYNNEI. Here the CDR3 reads CASTQGGANEKLFF. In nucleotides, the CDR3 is TGTGCCAGCACCCAGGGGGGGGCTAATGAAAAACTGTTTTTT.

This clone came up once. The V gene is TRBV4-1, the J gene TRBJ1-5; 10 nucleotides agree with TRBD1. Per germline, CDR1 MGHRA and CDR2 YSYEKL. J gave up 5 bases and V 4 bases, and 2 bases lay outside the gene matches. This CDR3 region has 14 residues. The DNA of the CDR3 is TGCGCCAGCAGCCCGGGACAGGGGTATCAGCCCCAGCATTTT. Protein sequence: CASSPGQGYQPQHF.

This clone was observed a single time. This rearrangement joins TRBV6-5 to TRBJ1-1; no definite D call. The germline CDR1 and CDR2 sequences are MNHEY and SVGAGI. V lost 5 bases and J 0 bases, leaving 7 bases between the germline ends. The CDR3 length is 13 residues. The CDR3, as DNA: TGTGCCAGCAGTCACGGGGTGAACACTGAAGCTTTCTTT. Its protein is CASSHGVNTEAFF.

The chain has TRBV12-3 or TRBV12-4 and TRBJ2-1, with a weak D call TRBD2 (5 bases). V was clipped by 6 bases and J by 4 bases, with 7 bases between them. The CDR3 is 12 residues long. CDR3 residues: CASSWEYNEQFF. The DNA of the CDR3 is TGTGCCAGCAGCTGGGAGTACAATGAGCAGTTCTTC.

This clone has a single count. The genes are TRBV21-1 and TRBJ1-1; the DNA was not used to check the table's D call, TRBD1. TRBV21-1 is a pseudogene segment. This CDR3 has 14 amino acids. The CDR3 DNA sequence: TGTGCCAGCAGCGACAGGTACCCGAACACTGAAGCTTTCTTT. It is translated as CASSDRYPNTEAFF.

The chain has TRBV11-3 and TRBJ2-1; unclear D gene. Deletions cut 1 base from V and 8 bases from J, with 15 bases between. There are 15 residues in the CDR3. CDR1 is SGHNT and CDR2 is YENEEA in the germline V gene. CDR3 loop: CASSLGSRYLDEQFF. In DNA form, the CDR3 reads TGTGCCAGCAGCTTAGGCTCAAGGTATTTGGATGAGCAGTTCTTC.

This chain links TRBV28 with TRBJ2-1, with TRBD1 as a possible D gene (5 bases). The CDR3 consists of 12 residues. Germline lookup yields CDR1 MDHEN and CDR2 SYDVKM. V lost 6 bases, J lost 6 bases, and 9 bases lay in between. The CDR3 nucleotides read TGTGCCAGCAGCCCCCAGGGCAATGAGCAGTTCTTC. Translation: CASSPQGNEQFF.

This chain's CDR3 is CASSYGTVSYEQYF. CDR3 bases: TGTGCCAGCAGCTACGGGACTGTCTCCTACGAGCAGTACTTC. The chain employs TRBV3-1 (or the pseudogene TRBV3-2) and TRBJ2-7; possibly TRBD2 for D (6 bases). Germline values: CDR1 LGHDT, CDR2 YNNKEL (reference sequence). The V end was cut by 5 bases, the J end by 0 bases, with 11 bases between. The CDR3 consists of 14 residues.

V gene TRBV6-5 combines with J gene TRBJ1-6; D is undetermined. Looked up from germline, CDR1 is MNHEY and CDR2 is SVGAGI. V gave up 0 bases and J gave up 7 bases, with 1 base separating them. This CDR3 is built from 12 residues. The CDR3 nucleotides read TGTGCCAGCAGTTACTCGAATTCACCCCTCCACTTT. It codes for CASSYSNSPLHF.

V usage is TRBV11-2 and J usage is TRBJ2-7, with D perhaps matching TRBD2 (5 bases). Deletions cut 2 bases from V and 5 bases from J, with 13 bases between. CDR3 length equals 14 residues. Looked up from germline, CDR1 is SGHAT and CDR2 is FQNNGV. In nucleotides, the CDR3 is TGTGCCAGCAGCTTAACGAGGGTTCCCCACGAGCAGTACTTC. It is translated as CASSLTRVPHEQYF. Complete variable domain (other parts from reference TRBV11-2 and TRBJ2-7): EAGVAQSPRYKIIEKRQSVAFWCNPISGHATLYWYQQILGQGPKLLIQFQNNGVVDDSQLPKDRFSAERLKGVDSTLKIQPAKLEDSAVYLCASSLTRVPHEQYFGPGTRLTVT.

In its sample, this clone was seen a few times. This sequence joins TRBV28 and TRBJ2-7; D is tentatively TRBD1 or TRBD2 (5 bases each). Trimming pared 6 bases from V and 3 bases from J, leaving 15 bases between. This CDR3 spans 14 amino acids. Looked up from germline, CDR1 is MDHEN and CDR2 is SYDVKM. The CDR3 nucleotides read TGTGCCAGCAGAACCGTCCAGGGACGCTACGAGCAGTACTTC. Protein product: CASRTVQGRYEQYF.

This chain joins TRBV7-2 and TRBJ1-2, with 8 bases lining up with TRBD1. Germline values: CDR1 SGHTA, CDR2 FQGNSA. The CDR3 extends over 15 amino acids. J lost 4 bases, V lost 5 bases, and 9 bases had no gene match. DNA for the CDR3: TGTGCCAGCAGCCTACAAGGACAGGGCGTCTATGGCTACACCTTC. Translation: CASSLQGQGVYGYTF.

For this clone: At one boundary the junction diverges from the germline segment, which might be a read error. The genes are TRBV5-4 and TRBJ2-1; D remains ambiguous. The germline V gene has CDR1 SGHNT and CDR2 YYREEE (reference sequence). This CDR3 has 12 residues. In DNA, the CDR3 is TGTGCCAGCAGCCCCGGACCGACCACCACTATCTTC. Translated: CASSPGPTTTIF.

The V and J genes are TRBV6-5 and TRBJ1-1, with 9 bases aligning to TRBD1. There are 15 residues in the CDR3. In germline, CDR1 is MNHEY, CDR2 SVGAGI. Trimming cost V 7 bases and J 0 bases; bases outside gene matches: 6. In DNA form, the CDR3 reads TGTGCCAGCACCCCGACAGGGGGACTGAACACTGAAGCTTTCTTT. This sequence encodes CASTPTGGLNTEAFF.

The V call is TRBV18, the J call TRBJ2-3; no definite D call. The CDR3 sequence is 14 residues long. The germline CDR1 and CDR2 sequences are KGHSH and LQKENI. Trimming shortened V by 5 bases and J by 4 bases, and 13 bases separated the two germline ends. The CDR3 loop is CASSVSGRADTQYF. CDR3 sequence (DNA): TGTGCCAGCTCAGTTTCCGGGCGTGCAGATACGCAGTATTTT.

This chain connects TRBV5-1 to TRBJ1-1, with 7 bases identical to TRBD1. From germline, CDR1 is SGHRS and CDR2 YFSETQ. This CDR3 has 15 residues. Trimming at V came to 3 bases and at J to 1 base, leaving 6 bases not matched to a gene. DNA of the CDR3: TGCGCCAGCAGCTCCGGCGACAGGGAGAACACTGAAGCTTTCTTT. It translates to CASSSGDRENTEAFF.

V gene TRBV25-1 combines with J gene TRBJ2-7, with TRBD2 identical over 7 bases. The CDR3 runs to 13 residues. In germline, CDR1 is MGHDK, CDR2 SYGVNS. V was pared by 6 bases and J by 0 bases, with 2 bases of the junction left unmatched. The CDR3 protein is CASSPGGSYEQYF. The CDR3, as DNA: TGTGCCAGCAGCCCGGGGGGCTCCTACGAGCAGTACTTC.

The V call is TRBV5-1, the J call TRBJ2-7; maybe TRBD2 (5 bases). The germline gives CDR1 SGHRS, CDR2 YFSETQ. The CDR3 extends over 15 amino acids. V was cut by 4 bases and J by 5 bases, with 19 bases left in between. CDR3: CASSVGNGMLDEQYF. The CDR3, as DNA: TGCGCCAGCAGCGTTGGGAACGGGATGCTTGACGAGCAGTACTTC.

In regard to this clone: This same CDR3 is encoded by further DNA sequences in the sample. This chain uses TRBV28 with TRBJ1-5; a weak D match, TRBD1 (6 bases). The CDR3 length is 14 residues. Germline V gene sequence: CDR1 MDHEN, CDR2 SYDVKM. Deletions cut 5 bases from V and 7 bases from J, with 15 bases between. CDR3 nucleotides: TGTGCCAGCAGTCCCCCCGCCAGGGGACAGCCCCAGCATTTT. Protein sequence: CASSPPARGQPQHF. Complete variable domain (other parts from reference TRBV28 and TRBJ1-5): DVKVTQSSRYLVKRTGEKVFLECVQDMDHENMFWYRQDPGLGLRLIYFSYDVKMKEKGDIPEGYSVSREKKERFSLILESASTNQTSMYLCASSPPARGQPQHFGDGTRLSIL.

CDR3: CASTGAGSYEQYF. CDR3 sequence (DNA): TGTGCCAGCACGGGTGCGGGGTCCTACGAGCAGTACTTC. The rearrangement uses TRBV2 and TRBJ2-7, with D possibly being TRBD2 (6 bases). With 7 bases removed from V and 1 base from J, the gap between germline ends came to 11 bases. CDR3 size: 13 residues. Germline V gene sequence: CDR1 SNHLY, CDR2 FYNNEI.

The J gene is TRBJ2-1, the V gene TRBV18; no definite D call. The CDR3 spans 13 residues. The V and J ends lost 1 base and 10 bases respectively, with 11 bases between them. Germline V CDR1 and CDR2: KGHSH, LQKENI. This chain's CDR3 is CASSPQPSDEQFF. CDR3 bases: TGTGCCAGCTCACCACAGCCCAGCGACGAGCAGTTCTTC.

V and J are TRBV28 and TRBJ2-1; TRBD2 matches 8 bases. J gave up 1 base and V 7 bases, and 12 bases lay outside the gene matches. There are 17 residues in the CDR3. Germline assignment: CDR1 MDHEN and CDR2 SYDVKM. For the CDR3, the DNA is TGTGCCAGCAAAAACGCGGGGGGACATAATTCCTACAATGAGCAGTTCTTC. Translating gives CASKNAGGHNSYNEQFF.

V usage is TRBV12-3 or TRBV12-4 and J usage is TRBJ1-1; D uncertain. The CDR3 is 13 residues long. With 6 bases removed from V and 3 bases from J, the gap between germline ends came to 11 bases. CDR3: CASSRLGYTEAFF. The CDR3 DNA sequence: TGTGCCAGCAGCCGCCTGGGCTACACTGAAGCTTTCTTT.

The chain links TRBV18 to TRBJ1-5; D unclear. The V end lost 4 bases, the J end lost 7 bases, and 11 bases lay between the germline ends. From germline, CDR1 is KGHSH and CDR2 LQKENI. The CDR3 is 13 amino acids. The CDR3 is CASSRGSEQPQHF. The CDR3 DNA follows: TGTGCCAGCTCACGGGGAAGCGAACAGCCCCAGCATTTT.

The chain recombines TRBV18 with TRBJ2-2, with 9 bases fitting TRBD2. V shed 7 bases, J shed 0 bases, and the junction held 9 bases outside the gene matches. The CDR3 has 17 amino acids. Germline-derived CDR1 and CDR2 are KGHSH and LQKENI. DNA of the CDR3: TGTGCCAGCTACAAGTCTAGCGGGATCCCGAACACCGGGGAGCTGTTTTTT. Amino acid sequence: CASYKSSGIPNTGELFF.

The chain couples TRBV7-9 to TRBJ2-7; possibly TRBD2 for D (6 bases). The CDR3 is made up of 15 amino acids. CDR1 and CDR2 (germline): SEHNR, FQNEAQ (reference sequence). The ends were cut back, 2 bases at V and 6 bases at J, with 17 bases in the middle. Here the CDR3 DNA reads TGTGCCAGCAGCTTACAAGGAGGGATCCCGTCCGAGCAGTACTTC. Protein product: CASSLQGGIPSEQYF.

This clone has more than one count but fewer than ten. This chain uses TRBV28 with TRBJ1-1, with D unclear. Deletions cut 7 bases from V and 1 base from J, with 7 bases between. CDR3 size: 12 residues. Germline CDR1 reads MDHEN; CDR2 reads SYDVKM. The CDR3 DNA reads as TGTGCCAGCACCGACTGGAACACTGAAGCTTTCTTT. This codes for CASTDWNTEAFF.

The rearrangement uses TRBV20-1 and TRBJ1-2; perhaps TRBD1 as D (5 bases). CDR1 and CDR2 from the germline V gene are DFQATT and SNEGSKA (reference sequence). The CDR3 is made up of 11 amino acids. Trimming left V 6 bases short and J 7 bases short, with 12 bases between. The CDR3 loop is CSAGFGGGYTF. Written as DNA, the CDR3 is TGCAGTGCGGGCTTTGGGGGTGGCTACACCTTC.

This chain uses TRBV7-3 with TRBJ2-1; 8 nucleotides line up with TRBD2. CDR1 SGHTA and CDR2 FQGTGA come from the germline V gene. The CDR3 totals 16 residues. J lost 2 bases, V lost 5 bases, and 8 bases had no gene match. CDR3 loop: CASSIPTSGPYNEQFF. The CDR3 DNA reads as TGTGCCAGCAGCATACCTACTAGCGGACCCTACAATGAGCAGTTCTTC.

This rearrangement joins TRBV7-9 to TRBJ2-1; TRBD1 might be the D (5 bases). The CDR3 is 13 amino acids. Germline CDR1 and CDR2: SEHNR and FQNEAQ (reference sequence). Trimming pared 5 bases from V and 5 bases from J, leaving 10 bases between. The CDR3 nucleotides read TGTGCCAGCAGCACTGCACAGGACAATGAGCAGTTCTTC. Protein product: CASSTAQDNEQFF.